The following is a T cell receptor beta chain sequence with its context. This receptor's antigen is unknown. No qualities accompany the bases; no much larger clone lies one base away. The sample belongs to a study of blood T cell repertoires in COVID-19 (dated by TCRdb to 2020 to 2021). Turning to the overall study: Collaborator samples came from the United States, Italy and Spain and covered acute and convalescent phases of COVID-19. The prospective study material was composed of cDNA or gDNA derived from T cells, B-cell-depleted T cells, or PBMCs. Deeply sampled blood TCRbeta repertoires from subjects exposed to, actively infected with, or recovered from COVID-19 were included in the dataset. A freely available public database, intended as a resource for researchers studying the immune response to SARS-CoV-2, is where the repertoires were released. Samples came from the ongoing ImmuneRACE study (first 160 participants) plus 1,254 subjects from 6 global collaborators. The sample metadata nearly always contained a de-identified subject ID, COVID-19 status, age in years and sex. Where available, HLA class I and class II types were obtained from metadata supplied by the sample provider rather than from assay-based typing. The paper's findings and limits, for the study overall: The quantity of clinical and demographic metadata differed by source and by participant and was supplied without curation.

Whole blood was collected in K2EDTA tubes by collaborating institutions according to the institutions' own protocols. For TCRbeta analysis, collaborator samples were shipped as frozen whole blood, as isolated PBMCs, or as DNA extracted from either sample type. TCRbeta CDR3 regions were amplified from genomic DNA using the immunoSEQ Assay, a bias-controlled multiplex PCR. Per the source publication's procedure: Nucleated cell counts per sample were estimated from amplification of reference gene primers within the assay. To quantify the absolute abundance of each unique TCRbeta CDR3 rearrangement, sequence reads were collapsed and filtered. For each sample, productive Simpson clonality was calculated as the square root of Simpson's diversity index across productive rearrangements. Drawn from immuneACCESS, this table holds only the in-frame rearrangements with V and J called that TCRdb kept. Clones are partly lost; checked studies trace under half to an unresolved V gene and leave the rest unexplained. D and trimming come from the DNA, and the V and J calls and clone size come from that table. The sample data list around 41,000 clones, and about four fifths of these were observed just once. The ten largest clonotypes hold about 43% of the sample.

The germline V gene encodes CDR1 SGHRS and CDR2 YFSETQ. The CDR3, cysteine through phenylalanine, is 15 amino acids long. Only the CDR3 portion is preserved as DNA: 45 bases, with reading frame beginning at the first base. The junction shows trimming of 3 bases on V and 3 bases on J, and the gene matches do not reach 8 bases of it. The sample taken for sequencing was peripheral blood. The origin of this receptor is an elderly woman with active or convalescent COVID-19. The rearranged segments are TRBV5-1 and TRBJ1-1; 7 nucleotides in the junction match TRBD1. Read as DNA, the sequence is TGCGCCAGCAGCTCAGGGGGGACCTTAGACACTGAAGCTTTCTTT. This yields the protein CASSSGGTLDTEAFF.